This T cell receptor beta chain was captured in a study of shared clonotypes between healthy human individuals. Naive CD8 cells, CD45RO-negative and positively selected for CCR7, excluded terminally differentiated effector memory CD45RA+ cells. Notes on the study in general: For naive CD4 cells, approximately 4.7% of clonotypes were shared across a few donors.

About this clone: What it binds is not known.

Germline V CDR1 and CDR2: SQVTM, ANQGSEA. The CDR3 covers 15 residues. V dropped 6 bases and J dropped 2 bases, with 19 bases sitting between them. The assay was carried out at the deep level. Assay used: immunoSEQ multiplex PCR; TCRdb lists only in-frame clones, some missing. The data hold nearly 600,000 clones, with 95% to 96% observed a single time. This TCR was recovered from a woman in her 30s in good health. The chain carries TRBV29-1 and TRBJ1-2; TRBD1 might be the D (5 bases). Specimen: naive CD8+ T cells sorted from blood. DNA for the CDR3: TGCAGCGTCTTGGACAACGCCGTGGAAAACTATGGCTACACCTTC. Its protein is CSVLDNAVENYGYTF.